Each of the 26 T cell receptor beta chains below was sequenced from the same sample in a study of cytomegalovirus exposure and HLA in healthy donors. Amplification used 60 Vbeta primers and 13 Jbeta primers. Data came from immunoSEQ multiplex PCR; TCRdb stores just in-frame clones and leaves some out. The sample has 95,000 to 100,000 clones, more than 70% seen once; the top ten hold approximately 3.6%. Sequencing used PBMCs. The source of these receptors is a man aged 30 to 45 in good health and CMV-seronegative.

The chain links TRBV25-1 to TRBJ2-2, with TRBD1 as a possible D gene (6 bases). Looked up from germline, CDR1 is MGHDK and CDR2 is SYGVNS. This CDR3 spans 14 amino acids. V was trimmed by 6 bases and J by 1 base, leaving 9 bases between them. CDR3 DNA: TGTGCCAGCAGACCGGGACAGAACACCGGGGAGCTGTTTTTT. This gives the protein CASRPGQNTGELFF.

The chain has TRBV6-5 and TRBJ2-3, with a weak D call TRBD2 (6 bases). The CDR3 contains 14 residues. The V and J ends lost 4 bases and 2 bases respectively, with 10 bases between them. Germline lookup yields CDR1 MNHEY and CDR2 SVGAGI. The CDR3 nucleotides are TGTGCCAGCAGTTTAGCGGAGAACACAGATACGCAGTATTTT. Amino acid sequence: CASSLAENTDTQYF.

The chain recombines TRBV15 with TRBJ2-5, with 7 nucleotides matching TRBD1. CDR1 and CDR2 from the germline V gene are LNHNV and YYDKDF (reference sequence). CDR3 length equals 15 residues. After removal of 1 base from V and 4 bases from J, the junction contained 6 bases not matched to a gene. CDR3 sequence: CATSRADYRGETQYF. In DNA form, the CDR3 reads TGTGCCACCAGCAGAGCGGATTACAGGGGAGAGACCCAGTACTTC.

The chain is built from TRBV4-1 and TRBJ2-7; D uncertain. This CDR3 has 15 residues. Per germline, CDR1 MGHRA and CDR2 YSYEKL. The V gene lost 0 bases and the J gene lost 3 bases, with 12 bases spanning the gap. The CDR3 loop is CASSQDHWASYEQYF. CDR3 coding DNA: TGCGCCAGCAGCCAAGATCATTGGGCGAGCTACGAGCAGTACTTC.

This clone has just one count. This rearrangement joins TRBV27 to TRBJ2-7; 13 bases are shared with TRBD2. The V and J ends lost 5 bases and 7 bases, in that order; junction bases with no gene match: 2. This CDR3 is built from 13 residues. Germline CDR1 and CDR2: MNHEY and SMNVEV (reference sequence). This CDR3 reads CASSGLAGVEQYF. CDR3 DNA sequence: TGTGCCAGCAGTGGACTAGCGGGAGTTGAGCAGTACTTC.

This clone is a singleton in its sample. J is TRBJ1-3 and V is TRBV10-3, with TRBD1 matching over 12 bases. Germline-derived CDR1 and CDR2 are ENHRY and SYGVKD. The CDR3 spans 17 residues. V was clipped by 4 bases and J by 0 bases; unmatched bases: 4. CDR3 nucleotides: TGTGCCATCAGTGCGGGACAGGGGGCACACTCTGGAAACACCATATATTTT. Protein: CAISAGQGAHSGNTIYF.

The chain uses TRBV25-1 and TRBJ2-5, with TRBD2 matching 8 bases. The CDR3 sequence is 13 residues long. Germline V lookup: CDR1 MGHDK, CDR2 SYGVNS. The trim removed 6 bases at V and 5 bases at J, leaving 5 bases unmatched. In nucleotides, the CDR3 is TGTGCCAGCAGGCAAGCGGGAGCGGAGACCCAGTACTTC. Protein sequence: CASRQAGAETQYF.

Points on this clone: The junction departs from germline at one end; a sequencing error may be responsible. The J gene is TRBJ2-3, the V gene TRBV20-1, with 7 bases lining up with TRBD2. Germline lookup yields CDR1 DFQATT and CDR2 SNEGSKA (reference sequence). There are 11 residues in the CDR3. This CDR3 is CSARDSREFEF. The CDR3 coding sequence is TGCAGTGCTAGAGATTCGCGGGAGTTTGAATTT.

The chain employs TRBV7-9 and TRBJ1-4; D is ambiguous. CDR1 SEHNR and CDR2 FQNEAQ come from the germline V gene (reference sequence). Trimming removed 1 base at V and 5 bases at J, with 5 bases between. The CDR3 has 13 amino acids. For the CDR3, the DNA is TGTGCCAGCAGCTTAGGGCAGAATGAAAAACTGTTTTTT. The encoded protein is CASSLGQNEKLFF. The entire variable domain, with the rest obtained from reference TRBV7-9 and TRBJ1-4, is as follows: DTGVSQNPRHKITKRGQNVTFRCDPISEHNRLYWYRQTLGQGPEFLTYFQNEAQLEKSRLLSDRFSAERPKGSFSTLEIQRTEQGDSAMYLCASSLGQNEKLFFGSGTQLSVL.

The chain recombines TRBV6-5 with TRBJ2-7, with TRBD2 matching over 8 bases. CDR3 length: 15 residues. The trim removed 2 bases at V and 1 base at J, leaving 4 bases unmatched. CDR1 and CDR2 from the germline V gene are MNHEY and SVGAGI. In DNA, the CDR3 is TGTGCCAGCAGTTACGGTAGCGGGACTTCCTACGAGCAGTACTTC. Translating it yields CASSYGSGTSYEQYF.

The chain links TRBV7-8 to TRBJ2-1; TRBD2 agrees at 13 bases. CDR1 is SGHVS, CDR2 FQNEAQ, per germline. V trimming: 9 bases; J trimming: 0 bases; junction bases outside the gene matches: 14. The CDR3 is 19 amino acids. CDR3 bases: TGTGCCAGTAAGAATAATGTTCGGACTAGCGGGAGCTCCTACAATGAGCAGTTCTTC. Protein: CASKNNVRTSGSSYNEQFF.

The V gene is TRBV7-9, the J gene TRBJ2-1; D is unresolved. The CDR3 consists of 13 residues. CDR1 is SEHNR and CDR2 is FQNEAQ in the germline V gene (reference sequence). The V and J ends lost 1 base and 8 bases respectively, with 9 bases between them. The CDR3: CASSLVGYDEQFF. The CDR3 DNA is TGTGCCAGCAGCTTAGTCGGTTACGATGAGCAGTTCTTC.

The V and J genes are TRBV5-1 and TRBJ1-2; D unresolved. The ends were cut back, 4 bases at V and 9 bases at J, with 22 bases in the middle. The V gene's germline CDR1 is SGHRS and CDR2 YFSETQ. The CDR3 is 15 residues long. CDR3 amino acids: CASSAAGPGSYSYTF. The CDR3, as DNA: TGCGCCAGCAGCGCCGCAGGCCCCGGGAGTTATAGCTACACCTTC.

The rearrangement links TRBV6-5 to TRBJ2-6, with a possible D match to TRBD1 (5 bases). The germline V gene encodes CDR1 MNHEY and CDR2 SVGAGI. Deletions cut 2 bases from V and 4 bases from J, with 9 bases between. This CDR3 contains 15 residues. CDR3 protein: CASSYGALGANVLTF. The CDR3 coding sequence is TGTGCCAGCAGTTACGGGGCGTTAGGGGCCAACGTCCTGACTTTC.

This chain joins TRBV19 and TRBJ1-5; D may be TRBD1 (5 bases). This CDR3 comprises 15 residues. The V and J ends lost 6 bases and 0 bases respectively, with 12 bases between them. CDR1 LNHDA and CDR2 SQIVND come from the germline V gene (reference sequence). CDR3 nucleotides: TGTGCCAGTAGAAAACAGGAACTTAGCAATCAGCCCCAGCATTTT. Protein: CASRKQELSNQPQHF.

The rearrangement links TRBV28 to TRBJ2-7; 9 nucleotides agree with TRBD1. This CDR3 has 17 residues. Trimming took 1 base from V and 1 from J; bases not matched to a gene: 8. The germline V gene has CDR1 MDHEN and CDR2 SYDVKM. The CDR3, as DNA: TGTGCCAGCAGTTTATCTGTCGCGGGGACAGGGTCCTACGAGCAGTACTTC. Amino acid sequence: CASSLSVAGTGSYEQYF.

The chain recombines TRBV7-3 with TRBJ2-3; tentative D call: TRBD1 (5 bases). V was trimmed by 5 bases and J by 0 bases, leaving 9 bases between them. Germline V gives CDR1 SGHTA, CDR2 FQGTGA. The CDR3 length is 14 residues. CDR3 DNA: TGTGCCAGCAGCCTTGGACAAAGCACAGATACGCAGTATTTT. This gives the protein CASSLGQSTDTQYF.

There are a few counts of this clone. The J gene is TRBJ1-6, the V gene TRBV27, with TRBD1 matching over 10 bases. With V trimmed by 2 bases and J by 10 bases, 2 bases remained unmatched. The CDR3 sequence is 14 residues long. Germline V gives CDR1 MNHEY, CDR2 SMNVEV (reference sequence). CDR3 DNA: TGTGCCAGCAGTTTAAGGGACAGGGGATCACCCCTCCACTTT. Residues: CASSLRDRGSPLHF.

This chain connects TRBV10-3 to TRBJ2-5; 8 bases line up with TRBD2. The CDR3 loop spans 17 amino acids. Germline CDR1 is ENHRY and CDR2 is SYGVKD. With 4 bases clipped from V and 1 base from J, the junction kept 11 bases outside the gene matches. For the CDR3, the DNA is TGTGCCATCAGTGCTTCGGCGGGGGGCGCGTCCCAAGAGACCCAGTACTTC. Its protein is CAISASAGGASQETQYF.

This clone was seen just once. The chain combines TRBV19 with TRBJ2-2, with D perhaps TRBD1 (5 bases). The germline V and J ends were trimmed by 6 bases and 6 bases, with 14 bases remaining between them. The CDR3 totals 14 residues. In germline, CDR1 is LNHDA, CDR2 SQIVND (reference sequence). CDR3 sequence (DNA): TGTGCCAGTAGGGTGGGGCAGTTACCCGGGGAGCTGTTTTTT. This sequence encodes CASRVGQLPGELFF.

This chain connects TRBV7-2 to TRBJ2-2; D call uncertain. The length of the CDR3 is 15 residues. In germline, CDR1 is SGHTA, CDR2 FQGNSA. The V end was cut by 0 bases, the J end by 4 bases, with 9 bases between. The CDR3 loop reads CASSLASRVTGELFF. The CDR3 coding sequence is TGTGCCAGCAGCTTAGCTTCCCGGGTCACCGGGGAGCTGTTTTTT.

The V gene is TRBV7-9, the J gene TRBJ1-6; D perhaps matches TRBD1 (5 bases). The CDR3 spans 13 residues. The V gene's germline CDR1 is SEHNR and CDR2 FQNEAQ (reference sequence). Trimming took off 3 bases at V and 9 bases at J, with 9 bases between the two ends. The CDR3 is CASSLDGGSPLHF. The CDR3 bases are TGTGCCAGCAGCTTGGACGGGGGTTCACCCCTCCACTTT.

The chain has TRBV29-1 and TRBJ1-5; D unresolved. Trimming pared 6 bases from V and 0 bases from J, leaving 9 bases between. The CDR3 consists of 13 residues. Germline CDR1 and CDR2: SQVTM and ANQGSEA. CDR3 nucleotides: TGCAGCGTATCAGCGGGTAGCAATCAGCCCCAGCATTTT. Its translation is CSVSAGSNQPQHF. The full variable domain, rest sourced from reference TRBV29-1 and TRBJ1-5, is SAVISQKPSRDICQRGTSLTIQCQVDSQVTMMFWYRQQPGQSLTLIATANQGSEATYESGFVIDKFPISRPNLTFSTLTVSNMSPEDSSIYLCSVSAGSNQPQHFGDGTRLSIL.

The chain couples TRBV7-6 to TRBJ2-7; D possibly corresponds to TRBD1 (6 bases). The CDR3 runs 13 residues. CDR1 and CDR2 from the germline V gene are SGHVS and FNYEAQ. V lost 5 bases, J lost 3 bases, and 11 bases lay in between. The CDR3 sequence: CASSPQGFYEQYF. CDR3 in DNA: TGTGCCAGCAGCCCTCAGGGGTTCTACGAGCAGTACTTC.

This clone was detected once. The genes are TRBV7-2 and TRBJ2-7, with 8 bases that match TRBD2. Germline CDR1 SGHTA, CDR2 FQGNSA. This CDR3 comprises 17 residues. Trimming removed 4 bases from V and 0 bases from J; junction bases left unmatched: 11. CDR3: CASSWRGERGPSYEQYF. The CDR3, as DNA: TGTGCCAGCAGCTGGAGGGGGGAGCGGGGGCCCTCCTACGAGCAGTACTTC.

This rearrangement joins TRBV6-1 to TRBJ1-1; D is possibly TRBD1 (6 bases). Germline V CDR1 and CDR2: MNHNS, SASEGT. V was pared by 5 bases and J by 1 base, with 11 bases between. The length of the CDR3 is 14 residues. The CDR3 DNA follows: TGTGCCAGCAGTCTGGCGACAGGGAACACTGAAGCTTTCTTT. It specifies CASSLATGNTEAFF.